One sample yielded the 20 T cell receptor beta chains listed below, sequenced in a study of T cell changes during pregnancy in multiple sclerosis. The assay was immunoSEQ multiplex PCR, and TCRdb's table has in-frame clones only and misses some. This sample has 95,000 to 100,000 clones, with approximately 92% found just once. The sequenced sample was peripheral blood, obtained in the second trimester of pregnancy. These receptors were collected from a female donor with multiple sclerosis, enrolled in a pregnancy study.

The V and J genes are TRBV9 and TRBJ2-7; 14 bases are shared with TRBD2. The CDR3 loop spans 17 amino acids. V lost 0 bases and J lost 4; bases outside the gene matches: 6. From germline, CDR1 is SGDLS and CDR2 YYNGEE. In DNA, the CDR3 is TGTGCCAGCAGCGTAGAGCCATGGACTAGCGGGAGGTACGAGCAGTACTTC. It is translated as CASSVEPWTSGRYEQYF.

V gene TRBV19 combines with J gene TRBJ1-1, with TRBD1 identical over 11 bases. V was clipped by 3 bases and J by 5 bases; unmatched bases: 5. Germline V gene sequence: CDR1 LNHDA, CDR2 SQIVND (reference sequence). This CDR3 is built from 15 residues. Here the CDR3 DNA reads TGTGCCAGTAGTATCGGGACAGGGGGACAGACTGAAGCTTTCTTT. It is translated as CASSIGTGGQTEAFF.

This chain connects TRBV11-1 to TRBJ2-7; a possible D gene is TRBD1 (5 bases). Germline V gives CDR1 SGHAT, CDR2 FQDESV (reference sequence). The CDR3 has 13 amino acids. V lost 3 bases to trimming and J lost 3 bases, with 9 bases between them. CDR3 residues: CASSFSGNYEQYF. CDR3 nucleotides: TGTGCCAGCAGCTTTTCAGGGAACTACGAGCAGTACTTC.

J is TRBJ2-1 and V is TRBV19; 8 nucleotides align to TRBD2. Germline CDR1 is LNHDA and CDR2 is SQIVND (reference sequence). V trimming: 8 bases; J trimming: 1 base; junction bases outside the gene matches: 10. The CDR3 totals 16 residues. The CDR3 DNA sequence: TGTGCCAGTGGGGCTAGCGGGCGGACATCCTACAATGAGCAGTTCTTC. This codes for CASGASGRTSYNEQFF.

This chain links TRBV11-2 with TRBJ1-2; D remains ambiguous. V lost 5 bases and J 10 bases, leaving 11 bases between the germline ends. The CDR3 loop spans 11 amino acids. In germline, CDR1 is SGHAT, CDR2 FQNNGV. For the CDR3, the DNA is TGTGCCAGCAGCCATCGGTATTCCTACACCTTC. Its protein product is CASSHRYSYTF.

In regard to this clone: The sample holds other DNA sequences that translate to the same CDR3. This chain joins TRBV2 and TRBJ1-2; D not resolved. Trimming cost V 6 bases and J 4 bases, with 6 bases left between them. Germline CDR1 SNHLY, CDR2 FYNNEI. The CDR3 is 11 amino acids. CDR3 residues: CASSLGYGYTF. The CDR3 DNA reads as TGTGCCAGCAGCCTCGGCTATGGCTACACCTTC.

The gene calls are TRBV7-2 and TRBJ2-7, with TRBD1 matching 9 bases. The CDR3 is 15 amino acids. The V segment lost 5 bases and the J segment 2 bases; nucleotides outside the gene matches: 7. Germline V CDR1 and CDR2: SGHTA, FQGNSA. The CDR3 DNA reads TGTGCCAGCAGCAGACGGCGGGACAGGGCCTACGAGCAGTACTTC. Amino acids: CASSRRRDRAYEQYF.

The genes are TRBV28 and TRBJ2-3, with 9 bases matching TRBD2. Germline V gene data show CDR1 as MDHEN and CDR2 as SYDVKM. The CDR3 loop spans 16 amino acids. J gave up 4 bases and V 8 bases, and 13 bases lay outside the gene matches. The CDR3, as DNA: TGTGCCAGCGGGCTAGCGGGAAATAAGATGGCAGATACGCAGTATTTT. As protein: CASGLAGNKMADTQYF. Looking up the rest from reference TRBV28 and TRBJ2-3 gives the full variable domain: DVKVTQSSRYLVKRTGEKVFLECVQDMDHENMFWYRQDPGLGLRLIYFSYDVKMKEKGDIPEGYSVSREKKERFSLILESASTNQTSMYLCASGLAGNKMADTQYFGPGTRLTVL.

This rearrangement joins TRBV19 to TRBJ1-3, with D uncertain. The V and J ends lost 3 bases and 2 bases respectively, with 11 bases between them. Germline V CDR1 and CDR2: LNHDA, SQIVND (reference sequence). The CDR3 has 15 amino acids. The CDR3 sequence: CASSIMVAPGNTIYF. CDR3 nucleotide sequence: TGTGCCAGTAGTATTATGGTGGCCCCTGGAAACACCATATATTTT.

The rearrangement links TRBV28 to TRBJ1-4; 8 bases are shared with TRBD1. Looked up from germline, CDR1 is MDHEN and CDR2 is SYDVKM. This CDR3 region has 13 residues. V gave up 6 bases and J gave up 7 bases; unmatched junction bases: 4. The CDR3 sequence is CASRRDRREKLFF. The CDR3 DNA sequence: TGTGCCAGCAGAAGGGACAGGCGTGAAAAACTGTTTTTT.

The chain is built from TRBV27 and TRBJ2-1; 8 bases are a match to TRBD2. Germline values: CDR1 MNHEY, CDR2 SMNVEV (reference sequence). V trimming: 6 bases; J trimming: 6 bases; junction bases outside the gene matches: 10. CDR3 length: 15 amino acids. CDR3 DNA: TGTGCCAGCAGCACAATTAGCGGGACTCGCAATGAGCAGTTCTTC. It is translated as CASSTISGTRNEQFF.

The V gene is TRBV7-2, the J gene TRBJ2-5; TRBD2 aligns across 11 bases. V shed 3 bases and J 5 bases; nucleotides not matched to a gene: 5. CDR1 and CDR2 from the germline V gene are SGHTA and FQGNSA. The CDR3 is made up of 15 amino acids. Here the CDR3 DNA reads TGTGCCAGCAGCTTGACTAGCGGGACTGGTGAGACCCAGTACTTC. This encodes CASSLTSGTGETQYF. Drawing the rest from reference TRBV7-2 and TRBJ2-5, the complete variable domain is GAGVSQSPSNKVTEKGKDVELRCDPISGHTALYWYRQSLGQGLEFLIYFQGNSAPDKSGLPSDRFSAERTGGSVSTLTIQRTQQEDSAVYLCASSLTSGTGETQYFGPGTRLLVL.

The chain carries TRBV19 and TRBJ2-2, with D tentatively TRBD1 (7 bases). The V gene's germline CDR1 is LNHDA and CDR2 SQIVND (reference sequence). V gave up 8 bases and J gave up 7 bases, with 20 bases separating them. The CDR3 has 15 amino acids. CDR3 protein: CASRYLAGGIGELFF. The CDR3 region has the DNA TGTGCCAGTCGTTACCTGGCAGGGGGGATCGGGGAGCTGTTTTTT.

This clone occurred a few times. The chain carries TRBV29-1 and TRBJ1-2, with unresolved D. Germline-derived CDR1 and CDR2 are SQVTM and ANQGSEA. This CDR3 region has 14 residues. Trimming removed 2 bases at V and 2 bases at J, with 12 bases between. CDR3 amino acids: CSVERGSSNYGYTF. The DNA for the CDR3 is TGCAGCGTTGAAAGAGGGAGCTCCAACTATGGCTACACCTTC. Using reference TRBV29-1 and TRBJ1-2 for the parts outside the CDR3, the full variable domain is SAVISQKPSRDICQRGTSLTIQCQVDSQVTMMFWYRQQPGQSLTLIATANQGSEATYESGFVIDKFPISRPNLTFSTLTVSNMSPEDSSIYLCSVERGSSNYGYTFGSGTRLTVV.

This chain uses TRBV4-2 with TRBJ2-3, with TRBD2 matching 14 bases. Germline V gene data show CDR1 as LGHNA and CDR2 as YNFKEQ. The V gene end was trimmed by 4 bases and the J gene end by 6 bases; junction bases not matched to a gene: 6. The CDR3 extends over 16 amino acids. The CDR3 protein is CASSPGTSGSPDTQYF. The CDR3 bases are TGTGCCAGCAGCCCAGGGACTAGCGGGAGCCCCGATACGCAGTATTTT.

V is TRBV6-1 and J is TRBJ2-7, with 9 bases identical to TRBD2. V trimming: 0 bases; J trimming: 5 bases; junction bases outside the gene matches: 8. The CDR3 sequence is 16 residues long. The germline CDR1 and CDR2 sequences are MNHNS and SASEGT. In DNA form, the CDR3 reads TGTGCCAGCAGTGAAGCAATGGCGGGAGGGACCGACGAGCAGTACTTC. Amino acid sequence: CASSEAMAGGTDEQYF.

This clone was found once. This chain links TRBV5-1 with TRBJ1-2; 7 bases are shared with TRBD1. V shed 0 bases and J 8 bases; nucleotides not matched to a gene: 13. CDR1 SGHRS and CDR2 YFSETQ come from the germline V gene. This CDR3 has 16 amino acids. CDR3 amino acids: CASSLGQGLSLSGYTF. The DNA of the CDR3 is TGCGCCAGCAGCTTGGGACAGGGACTCTCACTAAGCGGCTACACCTTC.

The CDR3 coding sequence is TGTGCCACGGCCCGACTAGCGGGGGGTGGGCCCTACGAGCAGTACTTC. It codes for CATARLAGGGPYEQYF. This sequence joins TRBV7-9 and TRBJ2-7; TRBD2 aligns across 13 bases. Per the germline V gene, CDR1 is SEHNR and CDR2 is FQNEAQ (reference sequence). The CDR3 runs 16 residues. The ends lost 10 bases at V and 2 bases at J; junction bases unmatched: 11.

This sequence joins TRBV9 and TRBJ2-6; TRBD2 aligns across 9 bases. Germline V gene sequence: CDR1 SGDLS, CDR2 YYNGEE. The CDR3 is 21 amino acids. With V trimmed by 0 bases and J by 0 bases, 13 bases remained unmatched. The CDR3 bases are TGTGCCAGCAGCGTAGGTGCGGGAGGGCAACCCTTCAACTCTGGGGCCAACGTCCTGACTTTC. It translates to CASSVGAGGQPFNSGANVLTF.

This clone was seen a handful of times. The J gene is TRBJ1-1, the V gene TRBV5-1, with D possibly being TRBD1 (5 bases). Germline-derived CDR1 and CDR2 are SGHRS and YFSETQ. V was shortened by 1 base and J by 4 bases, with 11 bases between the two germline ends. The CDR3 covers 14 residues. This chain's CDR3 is CASSLLGGSTEAFF. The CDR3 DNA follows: TGCGCCAGCAGCTTGCTCGGGGGATCCACTGAAGCTTTCTTT. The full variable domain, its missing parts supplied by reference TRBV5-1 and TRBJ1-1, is KAGVTQTPRYLIKTRGQQVTLSCSPISGHRSVSWYQQTPGQGLQFLFEYFSETQRNKGNFPGRFSGRQFSNSRSEMNVSTLELGDSALYLCASSLLGGSTEAFFGQGTRLTVV.